Presented here are 28 T cell receptor beta chains from one specimen sequenced in a study of T cells after yellow fever vaccination (dated by TCRdb to about 2019). Reading the label with the study, this specimen's treatment or condition is: live attenuated yellow fever vaccine strain. Libraries were constructed by 5' RACE. Sequencing took place on an Illumina HiSeq 2500. TCRdb itself trimmed the public reads at Q25 with fastp, ran MiXCR and retained productive beta chains. Every CDR3 protein is listed once, alongside the most common genes and DNA of its rows. Counted in this sample were under 550,000 distinct CDR3 sequences; around a fifth of them appeared once. In total, the top ten clones hold approximately 15% of the sample. The sequenced sample was PBMCs, obtained 21 days after the first yellow fever vaccination. The receptors were sampled from a man younger than 35 who received the YFV17D yellow fever vaccine.

A few counts support this clonotype. This CDR3 is CSVCTGSADTQYF. CDR3 coding DNA: TGCAGCGTTTGTACAGGGAGCGCAGATACGCAGTATTTT. This chain links TRBV29-1 with TRBJ2-3; TRBD1 is a possible D gene (6 bases). The CDR3 is 13 residues long. Germline CDR1 reads SQVTM; CDR2 reads ANQGSEA. Trimming removed 5 bases from V and 4 bases from J, with 13 bases in between.

This chain links TRBV7-2 with TRBJ2-5; the D is unclear. Trimming took off 5 bases at V and 5 bases at J, with 12 bases between the two ends. The CDR3 length is 13 residues. CDR1 and CDR2 (germline): SGHTA, FQGNSA. The CDR3 DNA sequence: TGTGCCAGCAGCCTCCCCGAGACGGAGACCCAGTACTTC. Protein sequence: CASSLPETETQYF.

This sequence joins TRBV6-5 and TRBJ2-7; 10 nucleotides line up with TRBD1. With 0 bases clipped from V and 7 bases from J, the junction kept 6 bases outside the gene matches. The germline gives CDR1 MNHEY, CDR2 SVGAGI. The CDR3 loop spans 15 amino acids. The CDR3 DNA reads TGTGCCAGCAGTTACTCGCGGACAGGGGGTTGGGAGCAGTACTTC. This encodes CASSYSRTGGWEQYF.

V is TRBV27 and J is TRBJ1-1; 7 nucleotides agree with TRBD1. The CDR3 totals 16 residues. The V gene's germline CDR1 is MNHEY and CDR2 SMNVEV (reference sequence). V trimming: 5 bases; J trimming: 4 bases; junction bases outside the gene matches: 13. CDR3 loop: CASSPRGKGAVTEAFF. CDR3 DNA: TGTGCCAGCAGTCCAAGGGGGAAGGGGGCGGTCACTGAAGCTTTCTTT.

The rearrangement uses TRBV4-3 and TRBJ2-1; 7 bases are a match to TRBD2. The V and J ends lost 2 bases and 5 bases, in that order; junction bases with no gene match: 12. The germline CDR1 and CDR2 sequences are LGHNA and YSLEER. The CDR3 extends over 17 amino acids. The chain's CDR3 is CASSQWVDAGVNNEQFF. The CDR3, as DNA: TGCGCCAGCAGCCAATGGGTGGATGCGGGGGTTAACAATGAGCAGTTCTTC.

This clonotype was counted only a few times. This chain uses TRBV5-1 with TRBJ1-2; 9 bases align to TRBD1. V lost 4 bases to trimming and J lost 6 bases; unmatched junction nucleotides: 10. Per the germline V gene, CDR1 is SGHRS and CDR2 is YFSETQ. The CDR3 runs 15 residues. CDR3 coding DNA: TGCGCCAGCAGCGTCCGGGACAGGGAAAGGGATGGCTACACCTTC. Translated, it gives CASSVRDRERDGYTF.

This clonotype occurred a few times. The chain has TRBV12-3 or TRBV12-4 and TRBJ1-3, with D uncertain. The V end was cut by 6 bases, the J end by 0 bases, with 9 bases between. The CDR3 loop spans 14 amino acids. This CDR3 reads CASSFVNSGNTIYF. CDR3 sequence (DNA): TGTGCCAGCAGCTTTGTTAACTCTGGAAACACCATATATTTT.

DNA of the CDR3: TGTGCCAGCAGTTACTCCAATTCACTAGCGAACGCAGATACGCAGTATTTT. This encodes CASSYSNSLANADTQYF. V usage is TRBV6-2 or TRBV6-3 and J usage is TRBJ2-3; 7 bases map to TRBD2. The CDR3 contains 17 residues. V lost 0 bases, J lost 4 bases, and 10 bases stayed unmatched. The germline CDR1 and CDR2 sequences are MNHEY and SVGEGT.

In its sample, this clonotype was seen a few times. V usage is TRBV28 and J usage is TRBJ1-5; D might be TRBD1 (5 bases). The CDR3 consists of 15 residues. Germline V gene lookup returns CDR1 MDHEN and CDR2 SYDVKM. V was shortened by 6 bases and J by 5 bases, with 17 bases between the two germline ends. Here the CDR3 reads CASSSGAGGDQPQHF. Here the CDR3 DNA reads TGTGCCAGCAGCTCCGGGGCCGGAGGAGATCAGCCCCAGCATTTT.

The rearrangement joins TRBV5-1 to TRBJ2-3; 8 positions agree with TRBD1. V shed 1 base, J shed 7 bases, and the junction held 11 bases outside the gene matches. Germline V gives CDR1 SGHRS, CDR2 YFSETQ. This CDR3 spans 16 amino acids. For the CDR3, the DNA is TGCGCCAGCAGCTTGAGCGGTAGGGGACAGGTCTATACGCAGTATTTT. Translated: CASSLSGRGQVYTQYF.

The J gene is TRBJ1-1, the V gene TRBV20-1; TRBD1 agrees at 10 bases. Germline V gene lookup returns CDR1 DFQATT and CDR2 SNEGSKA (reference sequence). The CDR3 sequence is 12 residues long. V lost 0 bases, J lost 8 bases, and 0 bases stayed unmatched. DNA for the CDR3: TGCAGTGCTAGAGAGGACAGGGGGGAAGCTTTCTTT. Translated: CSAREDRGEAFF.

The chain employs TRBV6-5 and TRBJ2-1; D is uncertain. The germline V gene has CDR1 MNHEY and CDR2 SVGAGI. There are 14 residues in the CDR3. V gave up 2 bases and J gave up 8 bases, with 13 bases separating them. CDR3 in DNA: TGTGCCAGCAGTTACGGGTGGGCGAACGATGAGCAGTTCTTC. Its translation: CASSYGWANDEQFF.

This clonotype was seen a handful of times. The V gene is TRBV4-3, the J gene TRBJ2-5, with D maybe TRBD2 (7 bases). The length of the CDR3 is 15 residues. Per the germline V gene, CDR1 is LGHNA and CDR2 is YSLEER. Deletions cut 4 bases from V and 5 bases from J, with 17 bases between. Here the CDR3 DNA reads TGCGCCAGCAGCCCCAGACTGGGGGGGCAGGAGACCCAGTACTTC. Translating it yields CASSPRLGGQETQYF.

This clonotype was seen many times. The chain is built from TRBV6-1 and TRBJ1-2; 9 bases align to TRBD1. The V gene's germline CDR1 is MNHNS and CDR2 SASEGT. J gave up 8 bases and V 5 bases, and 6 bases lay outside the gene matches. The CDR3 is made up of 13 amino acids. The CDR3: CASSPGQGRGYTF. The CDR3 bases are TGTGCCAGCAGTCCGGGACAGGGAAGGGGCTACACCTTC.

The rearrangement uses TRBV6-5 and TRBJ1-2, with 9 nucleotides matching TRBD1. This CDR3 is 16 amino acids long. With 0 bases clipped from V and 7 bases from J, the junction kept 9 bases outside the gene matches. CDR1 is MNHEY and CDR2 is SVGAGI in the germline V gene. The CDR3 DNA reads as TGTGCCAGCAGTTACTCGTGGACAGGGGAGGTCGGTGGCTACACCTTC. Translating it yields CASSYSWTGEVGGYTF.

The rearrangement uses TRBV4-2 and TRBJ2-5, with D unclear. Germline values: CDR1 LGHNA, CDR2 YNFKEQ. The CDR3 consists of 15 residues. The V and J ends lost 0 bases and 4 bases respectively, with 12 bases between them. Written as DNA, the CDR3 is TGTGCCAGCAGCCAAGATCTGCTTAATCCAGAGACCCAGTACTTC. The encoded protein is CASSQDLLNPETQYF.

The chain uses TRBV10-3 and TRBJ2-2; the match to TRBD1 covers 7 bases. Germline V gene lookup returns CDR1 ENHRY and CDR2 SYGVKD. This CDR3 is 16 amino acids long. The junction had 6 bases not matched to a gene; V was cut back by 3 bases and J by 2 bases. In DNA form, the CDR3 reads TGTGCCATCAGTGAATCCGGACAGGTTAACACCGGGGAGCTGTTTTTT. This sequence encodes CAISESGQVNTGELFF.

This chain links TRBV19 with TRBJ2-1, with 10 bases aligning to TRBD2. This CDR3 region has 14 residues. The V gene's germline CDR1 is LNHDA and CDR2 SQIVND (reference sequence). Trimming removed 3 bases from V and 5 bases from J; junction bases left unmatched: 1. The CDR3 reads CASSISGGNNEQFF. The CDR3 DNA reads as TGTGCCAGTAGTATTAGCGGGGGGAACAATGAGCAGTTCTTC.

The sample holds a few counts of this clonotype. The chain links TRBV24-1 to TRBJ1-5; a possible D gene is TRBD1 (5 bases). Looked up from germline, CDR1 is KGHDR and CDR2 is SFDVKD. V shed 7 bases and J shed 3 bases, with 9 bases lying between them. The length of the CDR3 is 13 residues. CDR3: CATSDSFNQPQHF. The CDR3 DNA reads TGTGCCACCAGCGACAGCTTCAATCAGCCCCAGCATTTT.

This clonotype was found a few times. The chain carries TRBV24-1 and TRBJ2-5; 8 bases fit TRBD1. J lost 3 bases, V lost 5 bases, and 13 bases had no gene match. Germline V gene data show CDR1 as KGHDR and CDR2 as SFDVKD. This CDR3 region has 17 residues. As DNA, the CDR3 is TGTGCCACCAGTGGTGGCCGGGACAGGCTATCCAAAGAGACCCAGTACTTC. Protein product: CATSGGRDRLSKETQYF.

The genes are TRBV5-4 and TRBJ2-5; D remains ambiguous. Germline V gene data show CDR1 as SGHNT and CDR2 as YYREEE (reference sequence). The CDR3 totals 17 residues. Trimming pared 0 bases from V and 2 bases from J, leaving 17 bases between. DNA for the CDR3: TGTGCCAGCAGCTTGGCCGGGTATGCAGAGGAACAAGAGACCCAGTACTTC. Protein sequence: CASSLAGYAEEQETQYF.

This rearrangement joins TRBV2 to TRBJ1-1; 7 bases match TRBD1. Trimming took 4 bases from V and 12 from J; bases not matched to a gene: 5. The CDR3 runs 11 residues. The V gene's germline CDR1 is SNHLY and CDR2 FYNNEI. CDR3 in DNA: TGTGCCAGCAGTGGACAGGGACGGACTTTCTTT. It codes for CASSGQGRTFF.

This clonotype was recorded many times. V usage is TRBV9 and J usage is TRBJ2-2; unclear D gene. Germline V gene lookup returns CDR1 SGDLS and CDR2 YYNGEE. Trimming removed 0 bases at V and 1 base at J, with 1 base between. This CDR3 region has 13 residues. The CDR3 coding sequence is TGTGCCAGCAGCGTAGAGAACACCGGGGAGCTGTTTTTT. Translated, it gives CASSVENTGELFF.

This chain uses TRBV4-3 with TRBJ2-2, with 11 bases aligning to TRBD2. The CDR3 sequence is 19 residues long. CDR1 LGHNA and CDR2 YSLEER come from the germline V gene. Germline trimming cut 0 bases from V and 0 bases from J; bases unmatched to any gene: 6. In DNA form, the CDR3 reads TGCGCCAGCAGCCAAGAGTGGCTAGCGGGGGGCACGAACACCGGGGAGCTGTTTTTT. As protein: CASSQEWLAGGTNTGELFF.

This clonotype was counted only a few times. The chain employs TRBV29-1 and TRBJ1-5; 7 bases map to TRBD1. Germline CDR1 SQVTM, CDR2 ANQGSEA. The CDR3 loop spans 14 amino acids. V was pared by 2 bases and J by 2 bases, with 3 bases of the junction left unmatched. In DNA form, the CDR3 reads TGCAGCGTTGAAACAGGGGAAGGCAATCAGCCCCAGCATTTT. Encoded protein: CSVETGEGNQPQHF.

This chain joins TRBV27 and TRBJ2-7; 9 positions match TRBD2. This CDR3 has 16 residues. Per germline, CDR1 MNHEY and CDR2 SMNVEV (reference sequence). J gave up 4 bases and V 0 bases, and 7 bases lay outside the gene matches. The CDR3 bases are TGTGCCAGCAGTTTATCGGTAGCGGGGGCAGGGTACGAGCAGTACTTC. It encodes CASSLSVAGAGYEQYF.

This clonotype was observed a few times. The J gene is TRBJ2-7, the V gene TRBV5-6; D unclear. Per the germline V gene, CDR1 is SGHDT and CDR2 is YYEEEE. The V and J ends lost 4 bases and 6 bases respectively, with 11 bases between them. The CDR3 has 12 amino acids. The CDR3 loop is CASSRDAVEQYF. CDR3 nucleotide sequence: TGTGCCAGCAGCCGAGATGCCGTCGAGCAGTACTTC.

This clonotype was recorded only once. The rearrangement links TRBV4-1 to TRBJ2-2; D gene ambiguous. From germline, CDR1 is MGHRA and CDR2 YSYEKL. Trimming took 3 bases from V and 3 from J, leaving 11 bases between them. The CDR3 runs 15 residues. CDR3 residues: CASSHYLGHTGELFF. The DNA of the CDR3 is TGCGCCAGCAGCCACTACCTAGGGCACACCGGGGAGCTGTTTTTT.